What follows are 11 T cell receptor beta chains derived from one specimen sequenced in a study of blood T cells in healthy people across ages. Alongside a J-beta primer mix, a sample-barcoded 5' primer served in a second PCR lasting 7 to 11 cycles. A single record per CDR3 protein comes from TCRdb applying MiXCR to the 5' RACE reads. This repertoire shows 800,000 to 950,000 distinct CDR3 sequences, 29% found once; its top ten account for more than 8.5%. The same sample was also used in a study of T cells of mothers and their children.

Input material: blood. The receptors derive from a woman in her 40s in good health.

This clonotype was seen only a few times. As DNA, the CDR3 is TGCGCCAGCAGCCGACTAGCGGGGGCGCCCGGTGGAAATTACAATGAGCAGTTCTTC. Translation gives CASSRLAGAPGGNYNEQFF. The genes are TRBV5-1 and TRBJ2-1, with 12 bases lining up with TRBD2. CDR3 length equals 19 residues. Germline loops: CDR1 SGHRS, CDR2 YFSETQ. V lost 4 bases, J lost 4 bases, and 15 bases stayed unmatched.

This chain's CDR3 is CARASGDTQYF. CDR3 sequence (DNA): TGTGCCAGAGCCAGCGGAGATACGCAGTATTTT. The V call is TRBV12-3 or TRBV12-4, the J call TRBJ2-3; D may be TRBD2 (5 bases). The V and J ends lost 9 bases and 5 bases respectively, with 9 bases between them. The CDR3 spans 11 residues.

About this clonotype: Germline is not matched at one junction end, which may reflect a read error. The J gene is TRBJ2-7, the V gene TRBV3-1, with 8 positions matching TRBD1. Germline V CDR1 and CDR2: LGHDT, YNNKEL (reference sequence). The CDR3 is 16 amino acids. For the CDR3, the DNA is TGTGCCAGCAGCCAAGCCTTAGATGGACAGGGCAGGGAGCGGTACTTC. The encoded protein is CASSQALDGQGRERYF.

Only a few counts were recorded for this clonotype. V and J are TRBV5-1 and TRBJ1-1; D may be TRBD1 (6 bases). Trimming removed 4 bases from V and 11 bases from J, with 24 bases in between. The CDR3 consists of 15 residues. The germline V gene has CDR1 SGHRS and CDR2 YFSETQ. CDR3 region: CASSGEVRDTVPAFF. Written as DNA, the CDR3 is TGCGCCAGCAGCGGGGAGGTCCGGGACACCGTCCCGGCTTTCTTT.

This clonotype has ten or more counts. The V gene is TRBV5-1, the J gene TRBJ2-1; D is unclear. V was pared by 3 bases and J by 7 bases, with 17 bases between. CDR1 and CDR2 (germline): SGHRS, YFSETQ. The CDR3 covers 15 residues. Here the CDR3 reads CASSSFSPSRNEQFF. The CDR3 DNA is TGCGCCAGCAGCTCCTTCTCCCCCTCCCGAAATGAGCAGTTCTTC.

The chain is built from TRBV30 and TRBJ2-1, with TRBD1 identical over 8 bases. CDR3 length: 14 amino acids. Per the germline V gene, CDR1 is GTSNPN and CDR2 is SVGIG (reference sequence). V was pared by 7 bases and J by 4 bases, with 9 bases of the junction left unmatched. The CDR3 DNA sequence: TGTGCCTTGACGACAGGGGTGGGTTACAATGAGCAGTTCTTC. Amino acid sequence: CALTTGVGYNEQFF.

This rearrangement joins TRBV2 to TRBJ1-2; D gene uncertain. Germline V gives CDR1 SNHLY, CDR2 FYNNEI. The CDR3 spans 13 residues. The germline V and J ends were trimmed by 3 bases and 0 bases, with 5 bases remaining between them. CDR3 amino acids: CASSEEANYGYTF. DNA for the CDR3: TGTGCCAGCAGTGAGGAGGCTAACTATGGCTACACCTTC.

A word on this clonotype: Just one base apart from a much larger clone, this may be a read error. The chain recombines TRBV20-1 with TRBJ2-7; 7 bases are shared with TRBD1. J was trimmed by 2 bases and V by 5 bases; bases with no gene match: 15. Germline lookup yields CDR1 DFQATT and CDR2 SNEGSKA (reference sequence). CDR3 length equals 16 residues. CDR3 protein: CSAPRVAGTEPYEQYF. CDR3 DNA sequence: TGCAGTGCTCCTAGGGTGGCCGGGACAGAGCCCTACGAGCAGTACTTC.

This clonotype was seen a few times. The chain is built from TRBV28 and TRBJ2-1, with D maybe TRBD1 (6 bases). Trimming left V 3 bases short and J 7 bases short, with 16 bases between. This CDR3 comprises 15 residues. Germline CDR1 MDHEN, CDR2 SYDVKM. In DNA form, the CDR3 reads TGTGCCAGCAGTTTCAGGCAGGGGCGACGGAATGAGCAGTTCTTC. Protein product: CASSFRQGRRNEQFF.

The genes are TRBV16 and TRBJ1-4; 8 nucleotides line up with TRBD1. V lost 4 bases and J lost 4; bases outside the gene matches: 8. CDR1 KGHSY and CDR2 FQNENV come from the germline V gene. The CDR3 has 16 residues. In nucleotides, the CDR3 is TGTGCCAGCAGCCGTCAAGGACAGGGATATAATGAAAAACTGTTTTTT. Its protein is CASSRQGQGYNEKLFF. The complete variable domain, with remaining parts taken from reference TRBV16 and TRBJ1-4, reads GEEVAQTPKHLVRGEGQKAKLYCAPIKGHSYVFWYQQVLKNEFKFLISFQNENVFDETGMPKERFSAKCLPNSPCSLEIQATKLEDSAVYFCASSRQGQGYNEKLFFGSGTQLSVL.

This clonotype was seen many times. The chain joins TRBV5-1 to TRBJ2-5; possible D gene TRBD1, 6 bases. Germline V CDR1 and CDR2: SGHRS, YFSETQ. The germline V and J ends were trimmed by 5 bases and 2 bases, with 16 bases remaining between them. The CDR3 covers 15 residues. The CDR3, as DNA: TGCGCCAGCAGTGAAATGGGACACAAACAAGAGACCCAGTACTTC. Translation gives CASSEMGHKQETQYF.